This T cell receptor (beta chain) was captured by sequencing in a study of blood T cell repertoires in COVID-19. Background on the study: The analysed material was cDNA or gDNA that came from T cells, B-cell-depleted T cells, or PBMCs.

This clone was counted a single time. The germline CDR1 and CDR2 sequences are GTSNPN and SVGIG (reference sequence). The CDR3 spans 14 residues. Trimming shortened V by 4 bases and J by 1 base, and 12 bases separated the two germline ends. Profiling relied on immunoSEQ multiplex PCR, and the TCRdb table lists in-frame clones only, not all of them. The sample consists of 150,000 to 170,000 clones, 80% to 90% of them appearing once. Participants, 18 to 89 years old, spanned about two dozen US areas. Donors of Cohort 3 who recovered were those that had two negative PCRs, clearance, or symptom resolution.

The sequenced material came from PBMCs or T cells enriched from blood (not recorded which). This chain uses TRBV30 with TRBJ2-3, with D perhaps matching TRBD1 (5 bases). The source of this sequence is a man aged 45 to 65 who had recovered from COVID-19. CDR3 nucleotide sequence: TGTGCCTGGACAGGGTCGGGCGGCACAGATACGCAGTATTTT. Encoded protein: CAWTGSGGTDTQYF.